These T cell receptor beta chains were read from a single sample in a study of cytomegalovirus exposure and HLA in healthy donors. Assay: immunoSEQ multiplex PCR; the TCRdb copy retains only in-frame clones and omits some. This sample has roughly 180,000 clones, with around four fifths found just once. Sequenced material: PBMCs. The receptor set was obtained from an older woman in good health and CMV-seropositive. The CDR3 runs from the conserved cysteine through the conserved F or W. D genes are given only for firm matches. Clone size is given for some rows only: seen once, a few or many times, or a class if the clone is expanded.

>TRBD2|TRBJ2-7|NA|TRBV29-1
TGCAGCGTTGTGGGAGCAGCGGGAGGGGTCTACGAGCAGTACTTC
CSVVGAAGGVYEQYF
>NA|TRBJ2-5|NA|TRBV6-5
TGTGCCAGCAGTTACTCCTCGGTAATGGAGACCCAGTACTTC
CASSYSSVMETQYF
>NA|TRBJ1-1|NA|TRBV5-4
TGTGCCAGCAGCCCGTTTCAGATGTTGAACACTGAAGCTTTCTTT
CASSPFQMLNTEAFF
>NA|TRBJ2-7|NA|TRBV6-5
TGTGCCAGTAAAGGGACTGGCTCCTACGAGCAGTACTTC
CASKGTGSYEQYF
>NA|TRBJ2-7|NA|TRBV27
TGTGCCAGCAGTTTAGGCGGGTCCTACGAGCAGTACTTC
CASSLGGSYEQYF
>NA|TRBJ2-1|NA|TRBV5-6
TGTGCCAGCAGAATTACAGGACAGTTAGTCAATGAGCAGTTCTTC
CASRITGQLVNEQFF
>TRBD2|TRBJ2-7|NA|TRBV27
TGTGCCAGCAGTGGACCCGGGACTAGCGGGAGCCACGAGCAGTACTTC
CASSGPGTSGSHEQYF
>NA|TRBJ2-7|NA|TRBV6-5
TGTGCCAGCACCCCGGGTCCGAGCCATCTCTACGAGCAGTACTTC
CASTPGPSHLYEQYF
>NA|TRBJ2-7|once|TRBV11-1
TGTGCCAGCAGCTTAGCCCCGGCCTACGAGCAGTACTTC
CASSLAPAYEQYF
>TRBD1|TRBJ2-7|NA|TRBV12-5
TGTGCTAGTGGACGGGACAGCGCCTACGAGCAGTACTTC
CASGRDSAYEQYF
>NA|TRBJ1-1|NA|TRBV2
TGTGCCAGCAGTGAAGCGCTCTCGTTAATGCAGGGTGAAGCTTTCTTT
CASSEALSLMQGEAFF
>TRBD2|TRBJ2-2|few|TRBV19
TGTGCCAGTAGCCGACTAGCGGGCGTTACCGGGGAGCTGTTTTTT
CASSRLAGVTGELFF
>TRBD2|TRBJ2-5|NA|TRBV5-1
TGCGCCAGCAGCTTGGGCGATAGCGGGGGGCGAGAGACCCAGTACTTC
CASSLGDSGGRETQYF
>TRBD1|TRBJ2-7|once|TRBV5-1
TGCGCCAGCAGCCGAAAAGGGGACAGGGTCTCCTACGAGCAGTACTTC
CASSRKGDRVSYEQYF
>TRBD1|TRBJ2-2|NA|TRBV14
TGTGCCAGCAGCCAACCCAACAGGGGATCGCGCACCGGGGAGCTGTTTTTT
CASSQPNRGSRTGELFF
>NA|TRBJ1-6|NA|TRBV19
TGTGCCAGTAGTATAGCCTGGACATATGATTCACCCCTCCACTTT
CASSIAWTYDSPLHF
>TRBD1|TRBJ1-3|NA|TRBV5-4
TGTGCCAGCAGCTCAGGGACAGTTGGAAACACCATATATTTT
CASSSGTVGNTIYF
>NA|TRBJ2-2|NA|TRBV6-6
TGTGCCAGCACCGAACATCGAGGTAGCGGTACCGGGGAGCTGTTTTTT
CASTEHRGSGTGELFF
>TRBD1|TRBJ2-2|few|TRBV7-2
TGTGCCAGCAGCCGGGGACAGGCCAACACCGGGGAGCTGTTTTTT
CASSRGQANTGELFF
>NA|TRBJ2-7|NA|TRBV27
TGTGCCAGCAGTTTACCGACAGTTCCCTACGAGCAGTACTTC
CASSLPTVPYEQYF
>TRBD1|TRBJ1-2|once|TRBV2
TGTGCCAGCAGGACAGGGGGGCGTGGTAGTTCGGGCTACACCTTC
CASRTGGRGSSGYTF
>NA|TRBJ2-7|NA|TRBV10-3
TGTGCCTCGGACGGGGTGTACGAGCAGTACTTC
CASDGVYEQYF
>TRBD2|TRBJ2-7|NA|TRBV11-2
TGTGCCAGCAGTCCAGCGGGAGCCTACGAGCAGTACTTC
CASSPAGAYEQYF
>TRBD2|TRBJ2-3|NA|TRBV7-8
TGTGCCAGCAGCTTAGAAAGCGGGGGGGCCGGGGATACGCAGTATTTT
CASSLESGGAGDTQYF
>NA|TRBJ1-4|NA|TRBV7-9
TGTGCCAGCAGCTTAGGGGTCGACAGAGCAACTAATGAAAAACTGTTTTTT
CASSLGVDRATNEKLFF
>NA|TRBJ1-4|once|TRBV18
TGTGCCAGCTCACCTGCGGGTAGCCTTAATGAAAAACTGTTTTTT
CASSPAGSLNEKLFF
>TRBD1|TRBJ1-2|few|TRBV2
TGTGCCAGCAGTGTCCAGGGGGCCATACTTCGCCTCTATGGCTACACCTTC
CASSVQGAILRLYGYTF
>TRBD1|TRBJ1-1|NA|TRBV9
TGTGCCAGCAGCGTTCGGACAGGGGGCACTGAAGCTTTCTTT
CASSVRTGGTEAFF
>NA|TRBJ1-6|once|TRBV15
TGTGCCACCAGCAGAGATAAGGGAGTGGGGAATTCACCCCTCCACTTT
CATSRDKGVGNSPLHF
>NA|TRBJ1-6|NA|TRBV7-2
TGTGCCAGCAGCTTAGCGCCGACAGTTAGATCACCCCTCCACTTT
CASSLAPTVRSPLHF
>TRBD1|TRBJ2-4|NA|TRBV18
TGTGCCAGCTCACTGGACAGGGGGGGAGGATTTCAGTACTTC
CASSLDRGGGFQYF